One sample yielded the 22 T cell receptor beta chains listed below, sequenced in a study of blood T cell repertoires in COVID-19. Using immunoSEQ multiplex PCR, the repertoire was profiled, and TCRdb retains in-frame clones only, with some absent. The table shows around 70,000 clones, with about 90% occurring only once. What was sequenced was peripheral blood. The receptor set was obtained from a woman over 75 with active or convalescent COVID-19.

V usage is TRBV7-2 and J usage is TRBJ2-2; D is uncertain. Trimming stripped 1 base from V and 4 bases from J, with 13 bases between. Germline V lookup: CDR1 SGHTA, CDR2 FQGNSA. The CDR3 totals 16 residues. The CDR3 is CASSLVRVEATGELFF. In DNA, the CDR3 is TGTGCCAGCAGCTTAGTTCGGGTAGAAGCCACCGGGGAGCTGTTTTTT.

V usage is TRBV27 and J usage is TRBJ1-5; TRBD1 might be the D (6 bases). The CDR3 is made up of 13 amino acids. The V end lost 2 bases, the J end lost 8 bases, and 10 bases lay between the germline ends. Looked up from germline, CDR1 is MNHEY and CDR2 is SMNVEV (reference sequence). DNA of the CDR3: TGTGCCAGCAGTTTAGGGGGGGCTGAGCCCCAGCATTTT. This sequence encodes CASSLGGAEPQHF.

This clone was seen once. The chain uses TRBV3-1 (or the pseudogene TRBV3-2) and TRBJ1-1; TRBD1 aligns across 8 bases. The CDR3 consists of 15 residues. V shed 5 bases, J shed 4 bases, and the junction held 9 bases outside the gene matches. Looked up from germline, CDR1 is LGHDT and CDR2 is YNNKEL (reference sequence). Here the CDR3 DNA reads TGTGCCAGCAGCTCTGGACAGGGAGGGGGCACTGAAGCTTTCTTT. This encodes CASSSGQGGGTEAFF.

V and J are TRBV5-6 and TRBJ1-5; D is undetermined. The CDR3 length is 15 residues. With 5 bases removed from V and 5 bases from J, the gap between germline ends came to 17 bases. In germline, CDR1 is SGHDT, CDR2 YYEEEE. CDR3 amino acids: CASSFFGREDQPQHF. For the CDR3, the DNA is TGTGCCAGCAGTTTCTTTGGGAGGGAGGATCAGCCCCAGCATTTT.

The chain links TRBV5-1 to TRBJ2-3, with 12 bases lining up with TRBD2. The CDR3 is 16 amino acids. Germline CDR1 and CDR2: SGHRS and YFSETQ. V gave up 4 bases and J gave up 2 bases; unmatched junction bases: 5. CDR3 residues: CASSPGLAGSTDTQYF. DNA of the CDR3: TGCGCCAGCAGCCCCGGACTAGCGGGGTCCACAGATACGCAGTATTTT.

The CDR3 reads CASSPTTGTVYGYTF. The DNA of the CDR3 is TGTGCCAGCAGCCCAACCACCGGGACAGTCTATGGCTACACCTTC. The gene calls are TRBV11-3 and TRBJ1-2; the match to TRBD1 covers 7 bases. Germline V CDR1 and CDR2: SGHNT, YENEEA. This CDR3 has 15 residues. V dropped 5 bases and J dropped 4; count of bases not matched to a gene: 10.

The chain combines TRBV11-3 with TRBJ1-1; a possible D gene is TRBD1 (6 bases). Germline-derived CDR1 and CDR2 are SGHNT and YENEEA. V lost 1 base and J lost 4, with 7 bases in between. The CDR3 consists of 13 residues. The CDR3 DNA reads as TGTGCCAGCAGCTTAGTAGGGGGCACTGAAGCTTTCTTT. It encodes CASSLVGGTEAFF.

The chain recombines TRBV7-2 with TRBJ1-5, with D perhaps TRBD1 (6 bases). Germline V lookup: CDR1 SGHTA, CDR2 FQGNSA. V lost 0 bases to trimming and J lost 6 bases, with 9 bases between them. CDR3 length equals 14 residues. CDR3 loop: CASSLAGAGQPQHF. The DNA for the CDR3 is TGTGCCAGCAGCTTAGCGGGGGCAGGTCAGCCCCAGCATTTT.

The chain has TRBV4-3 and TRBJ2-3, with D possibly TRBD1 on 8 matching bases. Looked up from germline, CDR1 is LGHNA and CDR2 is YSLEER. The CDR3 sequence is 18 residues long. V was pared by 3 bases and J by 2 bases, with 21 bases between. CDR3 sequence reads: CASSHELHRGGFTDTQYF. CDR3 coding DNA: TGCGCCAGCAGCCACGAACTTCACAGGGGGGGTTTCACAGATACGCAGTATTTT.

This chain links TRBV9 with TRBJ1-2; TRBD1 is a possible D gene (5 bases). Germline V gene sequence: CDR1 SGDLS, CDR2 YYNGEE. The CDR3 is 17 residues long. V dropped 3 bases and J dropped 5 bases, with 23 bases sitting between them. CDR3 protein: CASSADRFGREPYGYTF. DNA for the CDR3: TGTGCCAGCAGCGCTGATCGGTTTGGCAGGGAACCTTATGGCTACACCTTC.

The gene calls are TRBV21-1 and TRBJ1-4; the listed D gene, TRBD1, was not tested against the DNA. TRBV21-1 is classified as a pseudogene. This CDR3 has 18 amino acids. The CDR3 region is CASSKESGGASTNEKLFF. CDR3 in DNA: TGTGCCAGCAGCAAAGAATCAGGGGGCGCCTCAACTAATGAAAAACTGTTTTTT.

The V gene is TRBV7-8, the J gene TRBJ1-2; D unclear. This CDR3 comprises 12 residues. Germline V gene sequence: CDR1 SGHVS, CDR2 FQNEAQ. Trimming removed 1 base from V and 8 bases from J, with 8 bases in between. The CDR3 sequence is CASSLGFGGYTF. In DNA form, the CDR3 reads TGTGCCAGCAGCTTAGGGTTCGGGGGCTACACCTTC.

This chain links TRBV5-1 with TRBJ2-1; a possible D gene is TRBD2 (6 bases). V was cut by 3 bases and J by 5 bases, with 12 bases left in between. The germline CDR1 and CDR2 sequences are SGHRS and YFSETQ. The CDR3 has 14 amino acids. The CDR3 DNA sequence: TGCGCCAGCAGCTCCGGGGGTCTGAACAATGAGCAGTTCTTC. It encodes CASSSGGLNNEQFF. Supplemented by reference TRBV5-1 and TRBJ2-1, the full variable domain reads KAGVTQTPRYLIKTRGQQVTLSCSPISGHRSVSWYQQTPGQGLQFLFEYFSETQRNKGNFPGRFSGRQFSNSRSEMNVSTLELGDSALYLCASSSGGLNNEQFFGPGTRLTVL.

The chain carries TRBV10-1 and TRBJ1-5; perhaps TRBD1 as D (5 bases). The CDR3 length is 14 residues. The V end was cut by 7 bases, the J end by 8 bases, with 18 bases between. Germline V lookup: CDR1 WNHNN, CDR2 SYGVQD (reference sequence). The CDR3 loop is CASTPSLGGEPQHF. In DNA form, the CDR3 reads TGCGCCAGCACCCCCTCGCTCGGGGGAGAGCCCCAGCATTTT.

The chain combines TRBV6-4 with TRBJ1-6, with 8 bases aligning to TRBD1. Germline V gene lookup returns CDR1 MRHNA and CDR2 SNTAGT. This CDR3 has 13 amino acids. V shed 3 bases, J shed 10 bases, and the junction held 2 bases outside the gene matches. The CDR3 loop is CASSEQGDSPLHF. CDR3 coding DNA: TGTGCCAGCAGTGAACAGGGGGACTCACCCCTCCACTTT.

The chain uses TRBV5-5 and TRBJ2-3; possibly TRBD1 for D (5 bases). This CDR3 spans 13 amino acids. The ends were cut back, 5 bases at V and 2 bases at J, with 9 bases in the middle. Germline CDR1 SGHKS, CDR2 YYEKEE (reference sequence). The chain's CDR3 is CASSDSPTDTQYF. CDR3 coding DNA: TGTGCCAGCAGTGACAGCCCCACAGATACGCAGTATTTT.

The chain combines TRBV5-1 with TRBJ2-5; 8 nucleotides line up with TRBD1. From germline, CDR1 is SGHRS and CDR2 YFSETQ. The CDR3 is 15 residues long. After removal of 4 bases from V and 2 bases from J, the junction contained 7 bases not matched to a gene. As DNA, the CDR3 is TGCGCCAGCAGCCTGGGACAGGCGAATCAAGAGACCCAGTACTTC. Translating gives CASSLGQANQETQYF.

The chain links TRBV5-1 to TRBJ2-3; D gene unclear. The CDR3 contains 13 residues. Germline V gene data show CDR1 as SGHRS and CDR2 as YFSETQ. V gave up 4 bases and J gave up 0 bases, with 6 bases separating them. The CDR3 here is CASSEASTDTQYF. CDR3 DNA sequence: TGCGCCAGCAGCGAAGCTAGCACAGATACGCAGTATTTT.

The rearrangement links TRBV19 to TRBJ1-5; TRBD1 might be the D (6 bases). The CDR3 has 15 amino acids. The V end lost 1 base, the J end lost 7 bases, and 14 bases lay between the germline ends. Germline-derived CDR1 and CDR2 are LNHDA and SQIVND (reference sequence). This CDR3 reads CASSIGGAGEQPQHF. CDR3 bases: TGTGCCAGTAGTATAGGGGGAGCAGGGGAACAGCCCCAGCATTTT.

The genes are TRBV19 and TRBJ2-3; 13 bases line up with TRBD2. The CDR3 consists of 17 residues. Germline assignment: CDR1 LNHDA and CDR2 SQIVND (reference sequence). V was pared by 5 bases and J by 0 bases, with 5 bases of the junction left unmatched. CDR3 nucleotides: TGTGCCAGTAGTCCCCGGACTAGCGGGGGAAGCACAGATACGCAGTATTTT. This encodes CASSPRTSGGSTDTQYF.

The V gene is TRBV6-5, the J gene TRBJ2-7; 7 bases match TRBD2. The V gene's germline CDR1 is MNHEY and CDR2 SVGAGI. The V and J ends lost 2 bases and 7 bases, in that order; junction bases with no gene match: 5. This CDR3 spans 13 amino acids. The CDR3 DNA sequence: TGTGCCAGCAGTTACAGTGGGGGGGGAGAGCAGTACTTC. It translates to CASSYSGGGEQYF.

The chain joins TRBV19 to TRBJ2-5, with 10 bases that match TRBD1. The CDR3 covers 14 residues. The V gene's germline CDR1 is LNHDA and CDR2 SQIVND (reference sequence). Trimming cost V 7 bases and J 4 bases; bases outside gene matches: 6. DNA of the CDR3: TGTGCCAGTACCCCGACAGGGGGCGGAGAGACCCAGTACTTC. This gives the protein CASTPTGGGETQYF.